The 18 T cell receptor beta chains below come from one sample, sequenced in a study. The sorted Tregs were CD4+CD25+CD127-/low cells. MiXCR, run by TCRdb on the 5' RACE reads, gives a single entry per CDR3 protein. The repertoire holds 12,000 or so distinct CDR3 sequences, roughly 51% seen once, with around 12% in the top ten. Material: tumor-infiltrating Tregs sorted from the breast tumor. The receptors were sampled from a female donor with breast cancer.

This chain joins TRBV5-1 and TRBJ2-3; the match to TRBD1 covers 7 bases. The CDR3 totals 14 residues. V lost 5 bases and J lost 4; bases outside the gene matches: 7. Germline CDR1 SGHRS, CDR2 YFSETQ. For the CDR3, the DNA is TGCGCCAGCAGTACAGACAGGGTTCCAGATACGCAGTATTTT. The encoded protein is CASSTDRVPDTQYF.

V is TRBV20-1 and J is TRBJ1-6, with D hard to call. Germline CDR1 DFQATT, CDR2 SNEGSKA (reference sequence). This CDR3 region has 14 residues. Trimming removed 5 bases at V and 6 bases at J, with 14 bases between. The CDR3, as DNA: TGCAGTGCTGGGAAGGAGAAACCTAATTCACCCCTCCACTTT. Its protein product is CSAGKEKPNSPLHF.

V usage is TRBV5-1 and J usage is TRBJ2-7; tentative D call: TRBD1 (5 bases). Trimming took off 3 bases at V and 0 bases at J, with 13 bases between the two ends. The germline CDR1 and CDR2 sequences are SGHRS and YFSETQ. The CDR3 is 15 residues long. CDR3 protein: CASSSPRDPSYEQYV. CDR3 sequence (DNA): TGCGCCAGCAGCTCCCCCAGGGATCCCTCCTACGAGCAGTACGTC.

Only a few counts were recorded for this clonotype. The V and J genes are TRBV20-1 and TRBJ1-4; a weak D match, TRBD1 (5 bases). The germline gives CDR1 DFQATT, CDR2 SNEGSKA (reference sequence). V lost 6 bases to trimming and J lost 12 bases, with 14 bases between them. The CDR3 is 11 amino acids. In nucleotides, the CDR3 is TGCAGTGCCACACAGGCCCCCCAACTGTTTTTT. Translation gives CSATQAPQLFF.

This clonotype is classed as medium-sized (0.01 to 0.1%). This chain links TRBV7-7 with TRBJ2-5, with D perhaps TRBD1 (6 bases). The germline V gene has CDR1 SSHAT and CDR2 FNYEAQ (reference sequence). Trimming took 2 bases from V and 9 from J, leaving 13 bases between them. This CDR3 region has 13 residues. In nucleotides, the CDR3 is TGTGCCAGCAGCTTAAGTTCTTACAGGGCCCAGTACTTC. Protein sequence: CASSLSSYRAQYF.

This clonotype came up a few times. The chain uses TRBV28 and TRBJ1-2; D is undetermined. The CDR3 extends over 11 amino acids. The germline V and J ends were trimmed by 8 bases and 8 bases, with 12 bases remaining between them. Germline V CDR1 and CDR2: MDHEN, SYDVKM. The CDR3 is CASATTSGYTF. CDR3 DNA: TGTGCCAGCGCTACCACATCGGGCTACACCTTC.

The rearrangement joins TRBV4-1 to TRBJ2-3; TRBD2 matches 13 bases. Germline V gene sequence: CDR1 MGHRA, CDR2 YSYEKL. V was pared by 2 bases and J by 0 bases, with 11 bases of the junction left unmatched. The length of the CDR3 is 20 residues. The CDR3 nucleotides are TGCGCCAGCAGCCAACCGGGACTAGCGGGACAACGCCCCAGCACAGATACGCAGTATTTT. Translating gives CASSQPGLAGQRPSTDTQYF.

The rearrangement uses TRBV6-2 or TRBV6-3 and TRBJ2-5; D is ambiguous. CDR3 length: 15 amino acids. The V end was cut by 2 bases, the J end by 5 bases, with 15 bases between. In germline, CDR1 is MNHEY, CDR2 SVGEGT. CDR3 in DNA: TGTGCCAGCAGTTACCGCGGACGGCTGAGGGAGACCCAGTACTTC. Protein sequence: CASSYRGRLRETQYF.

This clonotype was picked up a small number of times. CDR3 amino acids: CASSLASRSGETQYF. In nucleotides, the CDR3 is TGTGCCAGCAGCTTAGCTTCTCGGTCGGGGGAGACCCAGTACTTC. The chain is built from TRBV7-2 and TRBJ2-5; TRBD2 is a possible D gene (5 bases). V was trimmed by 0 bases and J by 5 bases, leaving 13 bases between them. Germline V gives CDR1 SGHTA, CDR2 FQGNSA. This CDR3 has 15 amino acids.

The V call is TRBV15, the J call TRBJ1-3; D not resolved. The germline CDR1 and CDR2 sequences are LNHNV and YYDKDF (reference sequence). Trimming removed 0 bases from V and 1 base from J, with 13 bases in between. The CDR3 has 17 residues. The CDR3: CATSRDWASSSGNTIYF. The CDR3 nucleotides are TGTGCCACCAGCAGAGACTGGGCGTCGAGTTCTGGAAACACCATATATTTT.

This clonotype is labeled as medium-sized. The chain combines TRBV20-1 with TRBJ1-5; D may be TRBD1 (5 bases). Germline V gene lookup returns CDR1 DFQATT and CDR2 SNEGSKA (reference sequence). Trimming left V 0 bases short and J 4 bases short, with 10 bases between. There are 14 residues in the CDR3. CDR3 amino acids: CSARDRRGNQPQHF. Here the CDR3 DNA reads TGCAGTGCTAGAGATCGGAGGGGTAATCAGCCCCAGCATTTT.

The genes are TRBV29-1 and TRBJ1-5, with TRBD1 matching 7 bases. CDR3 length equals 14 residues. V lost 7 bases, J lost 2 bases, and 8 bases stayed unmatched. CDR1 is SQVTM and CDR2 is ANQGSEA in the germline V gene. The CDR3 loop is CSARGAGGNQPQHF. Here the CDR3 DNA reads TGCAGCGCCAGGGGGGCAGGCGGCAATCAGCCCCAGCATTTT.

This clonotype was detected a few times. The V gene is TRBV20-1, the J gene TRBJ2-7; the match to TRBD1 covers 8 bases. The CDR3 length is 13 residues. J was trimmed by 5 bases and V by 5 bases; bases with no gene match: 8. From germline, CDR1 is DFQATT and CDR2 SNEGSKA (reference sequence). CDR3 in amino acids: CSAQKDRVDEQYV. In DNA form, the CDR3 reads TGCAGTGCTCAGAAGGACAGGGTCGACGAGCAGTACGTC.

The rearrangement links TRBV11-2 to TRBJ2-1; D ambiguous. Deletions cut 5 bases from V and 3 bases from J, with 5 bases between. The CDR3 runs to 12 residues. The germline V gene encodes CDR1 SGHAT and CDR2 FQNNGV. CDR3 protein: CASSDNYNEQFF. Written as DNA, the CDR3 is TGTGCCAGCAGCGACAACTACAATGAGCAGTTCTTC. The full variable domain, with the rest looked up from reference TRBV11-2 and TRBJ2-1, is EAGVAQSPRYKIIEKRQSVAFWCNPISGHATLYWYQQILGQGPKLLIQFQNNGVVDDSQLPKDRFSAERLKGVDSTLKIQPAKLEDSAVYLCASSDNYNEQFFGPGTRLTVL.

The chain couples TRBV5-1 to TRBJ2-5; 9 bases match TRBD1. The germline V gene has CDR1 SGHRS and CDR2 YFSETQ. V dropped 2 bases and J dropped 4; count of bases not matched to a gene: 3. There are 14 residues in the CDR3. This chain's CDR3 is CASSFRDRAETQYF. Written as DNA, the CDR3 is TGCGCCAGCAGCTTCAGGGACAGGGCAGAGACCCAGTACTTC. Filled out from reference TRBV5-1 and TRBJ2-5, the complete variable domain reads KAGVTQTPRYLIKTRGQQVTLSCSPISGHRSVSWYQQTPGQGLQFLFEYFSETQRNKGNFPGRFSGRQFSNSRSEMNVSTLELGDSALYLCASSFRDRAETQYFGPGTRLLVL.

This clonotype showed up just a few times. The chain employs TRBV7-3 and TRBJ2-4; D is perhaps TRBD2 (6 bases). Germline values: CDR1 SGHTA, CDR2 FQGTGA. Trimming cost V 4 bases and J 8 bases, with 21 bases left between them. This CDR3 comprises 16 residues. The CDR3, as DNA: TGTGCCAGCAGCTCCCTAAAGGCGGGGAGAAAGGACATTCAGTACTTC. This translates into CASSSLKAGRKDIQYF.

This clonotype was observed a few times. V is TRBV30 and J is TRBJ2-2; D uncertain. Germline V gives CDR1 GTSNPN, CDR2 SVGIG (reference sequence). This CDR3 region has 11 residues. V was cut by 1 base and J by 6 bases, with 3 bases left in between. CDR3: CAWSAPGELFF. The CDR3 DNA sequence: TGTGCCTGGAGTGCCCCCGGGGAGCTGTTTTTT.

CDR3 DNA: TGTGCCAGCAGTCTGCATAGCGGCCCGCAGTATTTT. Translating it yields CASSLHSGPQYF. The chain couples TRBV12-3 or TRBV12-4 to TRBJ2-3, with D maybe TRBD2 (6 bases). Trimming cost V 5 bases and J 10 bases, with 13 bases left between them. This CDR3 is built from 12 residues.